The next 21 T cell receptor beta chains were all read from a single sample in a study of blood T cell repertoires in COVID-19. TCRdb's copy holds only in-frame clones and misses some; the assay was immunoSEQ multiplex PCR. The table records under 350,000 clones, approximately 86% of them present only once. Material for sequencing was PBMCs or T cells enriched from blood (not recorded which). The receptors were sampled from a woman under 30 who had recovered from COVID-19.

The chain uses TRBV11-2 and TRBJ2-5; D possibly corresponds to TRBD2 (6 bases). This CDR3 has 13 residues. CDR1 and CDR2 from the germline V gene are SGHAT and FQNNGV. The V end was cut by 7 bases, the J end by 4 bases, with 13 bases between. The chain's CDR3 is CASIGSGRETQYF. Written as DNA, the CDR3 is TGTGCCAGCATCGGCTCCGGGAGAGAGACCCAGTACTTC.

The genes are TRBV7-2 and TRBJ2-1, with D possibly being TRBD2 (6 bases). Trimming took off 3 bases at V and 3 bases at J, with 24 bases between the two ends. This CDR3 region has 19 residues. The germline CDR1 and CDR2 sequences are SGHTA and FQGNSA. This CDR3 reads CASSFGSPGAGRSYNEQFF. CDR3 DNA: TGTGCCAGCAGCTTTGGGTCCCCTGGGGCGGGGCGGAGCTACAATGAGCAGTTCTTC.

The rearrangement joins TRBV6-5 to TRBJ1-4; possibly TRBD1 for D (6 bases). Trimming shortened V by 6 bases and J by 7 bases, and 18 bases separated the two germline ends. This CDR3 is built from 15 residues. CDR1 is MNHEY and CDR2 is SVGAGI in the germline V gene. This CDR3 reads CASSLFGGASEKLFF. CDR3 in DNA: TGTGCCAGCAGCTTATTCGGGGGGGCCAGTGAAAAACTGTTTTTT.

CDR3 DNA: TGTGCCAGCAGCGACACGAACCGACAGGCCGAGTGGGGCTACACCTTC. Protein sequence: CASSDTNRQAEWGYTF. The chain couples TRBV3-1 (or the pseudogene TRBV3-2) to TRBJ1-2; D might be TRBD1 (6 bases). V was clipped by 5 bases and J by 8 bases, with 24 bases between them. Germline loops: CDR1 LGHDT, CDR2 YNNKEL (reference sequence). This CDR3 spans 16 amino acids.

The V and J genes are TRBV5-6 and TRBJ2-1; D is undetermined. The ends were cut back, 4 bases at V and 3 bases at J, with 8 bases in the middle. There are 13 residues in the CDR3. Germline V CDR1 and CDR2: SGHDT, YYEEEE. The CDR3 sequence: CASSTASYNEQFF. The CDR3 coding sequence is TGTGCCAGCAGCACAGCCAGCTACAATGAGCAGTTCTTC.

The rearrangement links TRBV18 to TRBJ2-5; D possibly corresponds to TRBD1 (5 bases). V was trimmed by 3 bases and J by 1 base, leaving 12 bases between them. The CDR3 consists of 15 residues. Germline CDR1 reads KGHSH; CDR2 reads LQKENI. CDR3 region: CASSPRSTVQETQYF. The CDR3 DNA is TGTGCCAGCTCACCTCGCTCGACAGTCCAAGAGACCCAGTACTTC.

The J gene is TRBJ1-1, the V gene TRBV10-1, with D possibly TRBD1 on 5 matching bases. Trimming shortened V by 0 bases and J by 6 bases, and 14 bases separated the two germline ends. This CDR3 contains 15 residues. CDR1 and CDR2 (germline): WNHNN, SYGVQD (reference sequence). The CDR3 region is CASSESGDWGAEAFF. The CDR3 region has the DNA TGCGCCAGCAGTGAGTCCGGAGACTGGGGCGCTGAAGCTTTCTTT.

The gene calls are TRBV2 and TRBJ1-3; no clear D. The CDR3 covers 16 residues. Per germline, CDR1 SNHLY and CDR2 FYNNEI. Trimming removed 2 bases at V and 0 bases at J, with 11 bases between. CDR3 in amino acids: CASSELEVLSGNTIYF. The CDR3 region has the DNA TGTGCCAGCAGTGAATTGGAGGTGCTCTCTGGAAACACCATATATTTT.

The chain carries TRBV13 and TRBJ2-1; TRBD1 is a possible D gene (6 bases). Germline CDR1 PRHDT, CDR2 FYEKMQ (reference sequence). Trimming removed 5 bases at V and 2 bases at J, with 16 bases between. The CDR3 has 16 amino acids. This CDR3 is CASSPWGTTTYNEQFF. The CDR3 DNA is TGTGCCAGCAGCCCCTGGGGGACAACTACCTACAATGAGCAGTTCTTC.

The rearrangement links TRBV28 to TRBJ2-7, with TRBD1 matching 8 bases. J gave up 3 bases and V 4 bases, and 11 bases lay outside the gene matches. CDR1 is MDHEN, CDR2 SYDVKM, per germline. The CDR3 covers 16 residues. The CDR3 DNA is TGTGCCAGCAGTTCCCCCTGGACAGGGCCCGACTACGAGCAGTACTTC. Translated, it gives CASSSPWTGPDYEQYF.

CDR3 bases: TGTGCCAGCAGTTTTGAGCAGGGGACCTACGAGCAGTACTTC. Translating it yields CASSFEQGTYEQYF. The V and J genes are TRBV27 and TRBJ2-7, with TRBD1 as a possible D gene (6 bases). This CDR3 region has 14 residues. Deletions cut 3 bases from V and 2 bases from J, with 11 bases between. The germline V gene has CDR1 MNHEY and CDR2 SMNVEV (reference sequence).

V usage is TRBV5-1 and J usage is TRBJ1-2; no clear D. Germline V gives CDR1 SGHRS, CDR2 YFSETQ. Trimming shortened V by 0 bases and J by 0 bases, and 24 bases separated the two germline ends. This CDR3 spans 20 amino acids. The CDR3 region is CASSLDWAGLNYPSNYGYTF. The CDR3 DNA sequence: TGCGCCAGCAGCTTGGATTGGGCGGGTTTAAACTACCCGTCTAACTATGGCTACACCTTC.

This rearrangement joins TRBV5-1 to TRBJ2-1; possibly TRBD2 for D (6 bases). CDR3 size: 17 residues. Trimming took off 0 bases at V and 7 bases at J, with 20 bases between the two ends. Per the germline V gene, CDR1 is SGHRS and CDR2 is YFSETQ. CDR3 DNA: TGCGCCAGCAGCTTGGTCTATGCGGGGTCGGTAGGTAATGAGCAGTTCTTC. It yields the protein CASSLVYAGSVGNEQFF.

This clone was seen a few times. The rearrangement uses TRBV19 and TRBJ1-5; D is perhaps TRBD1 (6 bases). The germline gives CDR1 LNHDA, CDR2 SQIVND (reference sequence). There are 16 residues in the CDR3. V lost 4 bases and J 0 bases, leaving 13 bases between the germline ends. The CDR3 bases are TGTGCCAGTAGTACTAGGGGGGGCTTTAGCAATCAGCCCCAGCATTTT. This gives the protein CASSTRGGFSNQPQHF.

V usage is TRBV2 and J usage is TRBJ1-6; 9 bases fit TRBD1. Per germline, CDR1 SNHLY and CDR2 FYNNEI. The ends lost 7 bases at V and 11 bases at J; junction bases unmatched: 9. The CDR3 consists of 14 residues. Here the CDR3 DNA reads TGTGCCAGCACACGGGACAGGGTTCTGACACCCCTCCACTTT. It specifies CASTRDRVLTPLHF.

V is TRBV12-3 or TRBV12-4 and J is TRBJ1-2; TRBD1 might be the D (6 bases). Trimming removed 1 base from V and 8 bases from J, with 8 bases in between. CDR3 length: 12 amino acids. CDR3 region: CASSLGGLGYTF. In DNA, the CDR3 is TGTGCCAGCAGTTTAGGGGGGCTGGGCTACACCTTC.

The chain employs TRBV11-2 and TRBJ2-1; 7 bases agree with TRBD2. V lost 4 bases, J lost 4 bases, and 10 bases stayed unmatched. Germline values: CDR1 SGHAT, CDR2 FQNNGV. The CDR3 extends over 16 amino acids. The CDR3 spells CASSSIRASGYNEQFF. The DNA of the CDR3 is TGTGCCAGCAGCTCGATTCGGGCTAGCGGTTACAATGAGCAGTTCTTC.

The chain recombines TRBV19 with TRBJ1-1, with a tentative D call TRBD1 (6 bases). V lost 7 bases and J lost 0, with 12 bases in between. This CDR3 is 14 amino acids long. Germline V gives CDR1 LNHDA, CDR2 SQIVND (reference sequence). This chain's CDR3 is CASKVGQMNTEAFF. The CDR3, as DNA: TGTGCCAGTAAAGTCGGACAGATGAACACTGAAGCTTTCTTT. The variable domain in full, with the rest retrieved from reference TRBV19 and TRBJ1-1, is DGGITQSPKYLFRKEGQNVTLSCEQNLNHDAMYWYRQDPGQGLRLIYYSQIVNDFQKGDIAEGYSVSREKKESFPLTVTSAQKNPTAFYLCASKVGQMNTEAFFGQGTRLTVV.

The chain is built from TRBV5-6 and TRBJ2-1; D gene uncertain. V lost 4 bases and J 0 bases, leaving 14 bases between the germline ends. The length of the CDR3 is 16 residues. Germline CDR1 and CDR2: SGHDT and YYEEEE. CDR3 nucleotide sequence: TGTGCCAGCAGCCTCCCGACTGCGAGCTCCTACAATGAGCAGTTCTTC. Protein product: CASSLPTASSYNEQFF.

The chain employs TRBV5-1 and TRBJ2-1; 11 nucleotides line up with TRBD2. The CDR3 extends over 15 amino acids. V lost 0 bases and J lost 12; bases outside the gene matches: 8. Per germline, CDR1 SGHRS and CDR2 YFSETQ. In DNA form, the CDR3 reads TGCGCCAGCAGCTTGGAACTAGCGGGGGTTGGTGCGCAGTTCTTC. Residues: CASSLELAGVGAQFF.

The chain is built from TRBV7-2 and TRBJ2-7; 11 bases fit TRBD2. Germline values: CDR1 SGHTA, CDR2 FQGNSA. Germline trimming cut 5 bases from V and 5 bases from J; bases unmatched to any gene: 11. The CDR3 has 16 amino acids. The CDR3 protein is CASSPLAGGPFNEQYF. In DNA form, the CDR3 reads TGTGCCAGCAGCCCTTTAGCGGGGGGGCCTTTCAACGAGCAGTACTTC.